The source of this T cell receptor (beta chain) is a study of cytotoxic CD8 clonotypes in ibrutinib-treated CLL. CDR3 size: 13 residues. J lost 6 bases, V lost 4 bases, and 2 bases had no gene match. Per the germline V gene, CDR1 is SGHRS and CDR2 is YFSETQ. Depth targeted 1 in 200,000 to 1 in 1 million T cells, averaging approximately 9.3x coverage per clonotype. Clones were sequenced by immunoSEQ multiplex PCR, and TCRdb holds only the in-frame ones, with some missing. The repertoire has more than 300,000 clones, 80% of them found once; the top ten carry over 6.5%. The source is a human donor with chronic lymphocytic leukemia. The material sequenced was PBMCs, taken before ibrutinib treatment. This rearrangement joins TRBV5-1 to TRBJ2-3; 10 nucleotides align to TRBD1. CDR3 in amino acids: CASSRGQGDTQYF. The DNA for the CDR3 is TGCGCCAGCAGCAGGGGACAGGGGGATACGCAGTATTTT.